This T cell receptor beta chain was identified during a study of cytomegalovirus exposure and HLA in healthy donors. Study-wide context: A later analysis reported the same platform for the 120 validation repertoires and the roughly 700 first-cohort repertoires.

The method was immunoSEQ multiplex PCR; TCRdb's version includes in-frame clones alone and lacks a portion of them. The sample shows 75,000 to 90,000 clones, 85% to 95% of them seen only once. It was the roughly 110-subject validation cohort, separate from the approximately 700-subject first cohort, to which the donors belonged. The study, taken as a whole, reports: In the 120 or so validation repertoires, 85% to 95% of cluster scores exceeded 0, per a later analysis. Altogether, 150 to 200 TCR beta chains were recorded as cytomegalovirus-associated.

In the case of this clone: Its target is unknown.

From germline, CDR1 is ENHRY and CDR2 SYGVKD. V lost 0 bases and J lost 0; bases outside the gene matches: 4. The CDR3 spans 16 residues. The sequence was collected from a woman between 18 and 29 years old in good health and CMV-seronegative. Sequencing was done on a sample of PBMCs. The chain couples TRBV10-3 to TRBJ1-1; 7 nucleotides match TRBD1. CDR3 amino acids: CAISESGQQMNTEAFF. CDR3 nucleotide sequence: TGTGCCATCAGTGAGTCGGGACAGCAAATGAACACTGAAGCTTTCTTT.